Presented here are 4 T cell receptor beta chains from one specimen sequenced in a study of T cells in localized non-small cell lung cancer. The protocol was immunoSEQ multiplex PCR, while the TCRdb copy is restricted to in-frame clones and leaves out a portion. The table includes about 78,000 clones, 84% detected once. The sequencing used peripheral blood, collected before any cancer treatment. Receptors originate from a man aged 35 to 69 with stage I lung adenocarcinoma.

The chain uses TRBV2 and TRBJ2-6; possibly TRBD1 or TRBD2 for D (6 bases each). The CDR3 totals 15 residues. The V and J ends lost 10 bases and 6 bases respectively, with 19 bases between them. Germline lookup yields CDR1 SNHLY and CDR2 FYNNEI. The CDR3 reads CATPSAGGKANVLTF. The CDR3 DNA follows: TGTGCCACCCCCTCGGCCGGGGGCAAGGCCAACGTCCTGACTTTC. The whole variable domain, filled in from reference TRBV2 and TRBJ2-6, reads EPEVTQTPSHQVTQMGQEVILRCVPISNHLYFYWYRQILGQKVEFLVSFYNNEISEKSEIFDDQFSVERPDGSNFTLKIRSTKLEDSAMYFCATPSAGGKANVLTFGAGSRLTVL.

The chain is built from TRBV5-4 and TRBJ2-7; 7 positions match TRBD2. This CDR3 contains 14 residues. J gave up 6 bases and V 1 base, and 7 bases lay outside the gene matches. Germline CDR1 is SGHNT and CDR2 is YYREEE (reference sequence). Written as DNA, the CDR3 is TGTGCCAGCAGCTTGCCCGGGACTAATACCGAGCAGTACTTC. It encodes CASSLPGTNTEQYF.

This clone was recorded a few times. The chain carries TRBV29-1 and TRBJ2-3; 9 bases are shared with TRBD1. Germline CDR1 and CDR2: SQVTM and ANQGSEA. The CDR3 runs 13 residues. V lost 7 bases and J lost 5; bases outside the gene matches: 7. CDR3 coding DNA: TGCAGCGCTCCGGGACAGGGTGGAGATACGCAGTATTTT. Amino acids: CSAPGQGGDTQYF.

As DNA, the CDR3 is TGTGCCTGGAGTTCCCTTTCCTACGAGCAGTACTTC. Translated, it gives CAWSSLSYEQYF. V usage is TRBV30 and J usage is TRBJ2-7; D remains ambiguous. This CDR3 is built from 12 residues. V dropped 2 bases and J dropped 1 base, with 6 bases sitting between them. Per germline, CDR1 GTSNPN and CDR2 SVGIG (reference sequence).